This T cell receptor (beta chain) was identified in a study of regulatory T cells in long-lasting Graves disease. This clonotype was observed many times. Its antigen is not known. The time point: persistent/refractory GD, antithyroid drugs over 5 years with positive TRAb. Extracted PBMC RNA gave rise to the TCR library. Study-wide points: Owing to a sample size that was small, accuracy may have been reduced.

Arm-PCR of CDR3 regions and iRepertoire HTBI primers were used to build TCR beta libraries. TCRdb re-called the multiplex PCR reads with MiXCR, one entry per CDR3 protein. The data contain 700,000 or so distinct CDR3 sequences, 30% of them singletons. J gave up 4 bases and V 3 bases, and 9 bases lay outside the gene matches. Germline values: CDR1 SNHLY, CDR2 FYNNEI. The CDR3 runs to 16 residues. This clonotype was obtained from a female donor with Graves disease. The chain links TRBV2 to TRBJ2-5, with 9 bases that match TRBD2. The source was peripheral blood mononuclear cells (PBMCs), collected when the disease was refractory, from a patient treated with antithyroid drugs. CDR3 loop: CASSDWGGRARETQYF. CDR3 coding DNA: TGTGCCAGCAGTGATTGGGGCGGGAGGGCCCGAGAGACCCAGTACTTC.